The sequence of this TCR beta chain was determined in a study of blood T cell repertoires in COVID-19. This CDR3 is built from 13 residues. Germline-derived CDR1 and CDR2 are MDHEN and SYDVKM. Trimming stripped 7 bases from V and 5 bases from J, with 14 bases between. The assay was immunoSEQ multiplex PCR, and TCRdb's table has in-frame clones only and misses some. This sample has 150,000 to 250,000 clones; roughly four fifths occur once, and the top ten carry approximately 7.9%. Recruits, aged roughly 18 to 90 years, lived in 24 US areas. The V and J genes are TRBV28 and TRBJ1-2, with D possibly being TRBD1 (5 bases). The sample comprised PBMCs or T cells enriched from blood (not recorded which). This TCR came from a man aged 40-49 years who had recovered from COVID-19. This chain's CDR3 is CASIRAGEYGYTF. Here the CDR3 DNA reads TGTGCCAGCATAAGAGCGGGGGAGTATGGCTACACCTTC.